The clone carrying this TCR beta chain appeared a few times. Its antigen remains unknown. TCRdb analysed the 5' RACE reads with MiXCR anew, one entry per CDR3 protein. The sample includes fewer than 650,000 distinct CDR3 sequences, around a sixth of them seen just once. The data derive from a study of T-cell memory formation after mild COVID-19. Overall study: The TCR clusters were mostly specific to one donor.

Study-level findings and limits: Contracting CD4+ clones sat mainly in CM and EM; CD8+ in EMRA. Clones shrinking between day 15 and 85 showed a balanced CD4/CD8 split, and those that grew later tilted toward CD4+.

CDR3 length: 14 residues. Trimming cost V 5 bases and J 6 bases; bases outside gene matches: 9. Germline values: CDR1 MNHEY, CDR2 SVGAGI. Sequencing was performed on PBMCs or a T cell subset sorted from them (not recorded which). The gene calls are TRBV6-5 and TRBJ2-5, with 7 bases that match TRBD1. The sequence was collected from an adult woman who had mild COVID-19 (a few samples of this study predate the infection). Cell type and time point are not known. The DNA of the CDR3 is TGTGCCAGCAGTCCAACGACAGGGAAAAAGACCCAGTACTTC. It codes for CASSPTTGKKTQYF.